Below, one T cell receptor beta chain is given with its context. Its matching antigen is unknown. Data came from immunoSEQ multiplex PCR; TCRdb stores just in-frame clones and leaves some out. Among 200,000 or so clones listed, approximately 94% were seen once. The entry originates in a study of T cell responses to AZD1222 COVID-19 vaccine. Study results and limitations: Donors were largely white British and mainly female; clonal diversity was possibly underestimated.

Germline CDR1 and CDR2: MNHEY and SVGEGT. The CDR3 consists of 14 residues. The V and J ends lost 0 bases and 0 bases respectively, with 5 bases between them. The rearrangement joins TRBV6-2 or TRBV6-3 to TRBJ1-1; D is uncertain. The clonotype originates from an adult in good health. This sample comprised peripheral blood, obtained on day 0 of AZD1222 vaccination. The CDR3 bases are TGTGCCAGCAGTTACTCGAACATGAACACTGAAGCTTTCTTT. The encoded protein is CASSYSNMNTEAFF.